This T cell receptor beta chain was identified during a study of blood T cell repertoires in COVID-19. On the study more broadly: COVID-19 samples from acute and convalescent phases originated in the United States, Italy and Spain.

Looked up from germline, CDR1 is SEHNR and CDR2 is FQNEAQ (reference sequence). The CDR3 length is 14 residues. J lost 9 bases, V lost 4 bases, and 8 bases had no gene match. Original processing methods: Estimates of nucleated cell counts were drawn from the amplification of reference gene primers. TCRdb's table, derived via immunoSEQ multiplex PCR, lists solely in-frame clones and lacks some. The DNA was the basis for D and trimming; V, J and clone size are from that table. The sample has over 150,000 clones, around three quarters seen once. The sample taken for sequencing was peripheral blood. This chain links TRBV7-9 with TRBJ2-1, with 8 bases matching TRBD1. This receptor was identified in an older man with acute or convalescent COVID-19. The CDR3 sequence: CASSWGGQGGEQFF. DNA for the CDR3: TGTGCCAGCAGCTGGGGAGGACAGGGCGGTGAGCAGTTCTTC.